This T cell receptor (beta chain) was profiled in a study of radiotherapy plus CTLA-4 blockade in lung cancer. This CDR3 is 15 amino acids long. Trimming cost V 4 bases and J 2 bases, with 13 bases left between them. Germline V gene data show CDR1 as SGDLS and CDR2 as YYNGEE. Data came from immunoSEQ multiplex PCR; TCRdb stores just in-frame clones and leaves some out. Among roughly 110,000 clones, roughly four fifths were seen once, and the ten largest hold about 3.3%. The material sequenced was peripheral blood, taken from a patient treated with radiotherapy plus ipilimumab. This sequence was found in a human donor with non-small cell lung cancer that progressed on radiotherapy plus ipilimumab. Some clones in this sample may be carry-over from other donors' samples. The V call is TRBV9, the J call TRBJ1-3; D gene ambiguous. CDR3 sequence: CASSSTPGAGNTIYF. The CDR3, as DNA: TGTGCCAGCAGCTCCACGCCAGGAGCTGGAAACACCATATATTTT.